These 16 T cell receptor beta chains share one sample of origin, sequenced in a study of control samples from healthy donors and cancer patients. Repertoires were generated with immunoSEQ multiplex PCR, while TCRdb's copy carries only in-frame clones and drops some. The sample lists 70,000 to 100,000 clones, about 89% occurring once. Sequenced: blood. These receptors were collected from an older woman in good health.

The chain couples TRBV14 to TRBJ1-1; D is possibly TRBD1 (5 bases). Germline V gene lookup returns CDR1 SGHDN and CDR2 FVKESK. V was pared by 5 bases and J by 2 bases, with 21 bases between. The CDR3 is made up of 17 amino acids. The CDR3 protein is CASSTRRLRGLNTEAFF. The CDR3 DNA reads TGTGCCAGCAGCACAAGACGTCTAAGGGGCCTCAACACTGAAGCTTTCTTT.

J is TRBJ2-7 and V is TRBV18; 7 nucleotides agree with TRBD1. After removal of 0 bases from V and 6 bases from J, the junction contained 8 bases not matched to a gene. The CDR3 totals 15 residues. CDR1 KGHSH and CDR2 LQKENI come from the germline V gene. The CDR3, as DNA: TGTGCCAGCTCACCACCCACAGGGGCTTTCTCCGAGCAGTACTTC. It is translated as CASSPPTGAFSEQYF.

CDR3 DNA: TGTGCCAGCAGCCGTAGAGGGGGGAACACTGAAGCTTTCTTT. Translation gives CASSRRGGNTEAFF. J is TRBJ1-1 and V is TRBV14, with D perhaps TRBD1 (6 bases). The germline V and J ends were trimmed by 4 bases and 1 base, with 10 bases remaining between them. Germline V gene data show CDR1 as SGHDN and CDR2 as FVKESK. CDR3 length equals 14 residues.

This chain uses TRBV25-1 with TRBJ1-1; TRBD1 matches 11 bases. The CDR3 contains 15 residues. Germline loops: CDR1 MGHDK, CDR2 SYGVNS. The V and J ends lost 4 bases and 4 bases, in that order; junction bases with no gene match: 5. CDR3 in DNA: TGTGCCAGCAGTGGGACGGACAGGGGGCTCACTGAAGCTTTCTTT. This gives the protein CASSGTDRGLTEAFF.

The chain couples TRBV7-6 to TRBJ2-1; 14 bases map to TRBD2. The V and J ends lost 6 bases and 1 base, in that order; junction bases with no gene match: 11. The CDR3 covers 19 residues. Germline V gene sequence: CDR1 SGHVS, CDR2 FNYEAQ. The CDR3: CASSAGTSGGGESYNEQFF. In DNA form, the CDR3 reads TGTGCCAGCAGTGCCGGGACTAGCGGGGGCGGTGAGTCCTACAATGAGCAGTTCTTC.

The rearrangement uses TRBV19 and TRBJ1-5; D call uncertain. The CDR3 sequence is 15 residues long. The ends were cut back, 0 bases at V and 0 bases at J, with 6 bases in the middle. Germline CDR1 is LNHDA and CDR2 is SQIVND (reference sequence). This CDR3 reads CASSIDLDSNQPQHF. The DNA for the CDR3 is TGTGCCAGTAGTATAGACCTAGATAGCAATCAGCCCCAGCATTTT.

This clone appeared a single time. This chain connects TRBV2 to TRBJ1-1; 7 nucleotides agree with TRBD1. The V and J ends lost 3 bases and 1 base, in that order; junction bases with no gene match: 8. Germline V gives CDR1 SNHLY, CDR2 FYNNEI. The CDR3 is 16 residues long. The CDR3 protein is CASSDSGQEGNTEAFF. The DNA for the CDR3 is TGTGCCAGCAGTGATAGTGGACAGGAGGGGAACACTGAAGCTTTCTTT.

This chain joins TRBV7-9 and TRBJ2-2, with a possible D match to TRBD1 (6 bases). V was clipped by 8 bases and J by 0 bases, with 10 bases between them. CDR1 and CDR2 (germline): SEHNR, FQNEAQ (reference sequence). This CDR3 region has 14 residues. For the CDR3, the DNA is TGTGCCAGCGACAGGCCCCCGAACACCGGGGAGCTGTTTTTT. This gives the protein CASDRPPNTGELFF. The full variable domain, with the rest looked up from reference TRBV7-9 and TRBJ2-2, is DTGVSQNPRHKITKRGQNVTFRCDPISEHNRLYWYRQTLGQGPEFLTYFQNEAQLEKSRLLSDRFSAERPKGSFSTLEIQRTEQGDSAMYLCASDRPPNTGELFFGEGSRLTVL.

This clone has only one observation. The chain uses TRBV28 and TRBJ2-3; 12 positions match TRBD2. Unmatched junction bases numbered 2, after V lost 3 bases and J lost 4 bases. This CDR3 is built from 15 residues. Germline assignment: CDR1 MDHEN and CDR2 SYDVKM. CDR3 sequence reads: CASSLTSGRPDTQYF. CDR3 DNA sequence: TGTGCCAGCAGTTTGACTAGCGGGAGACCAGATACGCAGTATTTT. Full variable domain (remainder filled in from reference TRBV28 and TRBJ2-3): DVKVTQSSRYLVKRTGEKVFLECVQDMDHENMFWYRQDPGLGLRLIYFSYDVKMKEKGDIPEGYSVSREKKERFSLILESASTNQTSMYLCASSLTSGRPDTQYFGPGTRLTVL.

In its sample, this clone was seen once. The rearrangement uses TRBV5-1 and TRBJ1-2; D is unresolved. Germline V lookup: CDR1 SGHRS, CDR2 YFSETQ. V gave up 0 bases and J gave up 5 bases, with 17 bases separating them. This CDR3 has 16 residues. The CDR3: CASSLGWPRTQYGYTF. In DNA form, the CDR3 reads TGCGCCAGCAGCTTGGGATGGCCTCGTACCCAATATGGCTACACCTTC. The full variable domain, completed using reference TRBV5-1 and TRBJ1-2, is KAGVTQTPRYLIKTRGQQVTLSCSPISGHRSVSWYQQTPGQGLQFLFEYFSETQRNKGNFPGRFSGRQFSNSRSEMNVSTLELGDSALYLCASSLGWPRTQYGYTFGSGTRLTVV.

The chain links TRBV4-1 to TRBJ1-2; the D is unclear. With 3 bases removed from V and 0 bases from J, the gap between germline ends came to 11 bases. The CDR3 is made up of 15 amino acids. Germline V gene sequence: CDR1 MGHRA, CDR2 YSYEKL. In nucleotides, the CDR3 is TGCGCCAGCAGCCAGCGACACCTAGCTAACTATGGCTACACCTTC. It is translated as CASSQRHLANYGYTF.

The rearrangement joins TRBV19 to TRBJ1-3; D remains unclear. The V end was cut by 7 bases, the J end by 6 bases, with 16 bases between. From germline, CDR1 is LNHDA and CDR2 SQIVND (reference sequence). The CDR3 length is 14 residues. DNA of the CDR3: TGTGCCAGTATCCCCGTGGGTTTCATAAACACCATATATTTT. Its translation: CASIPVGFINTIYF.

The chain recombines TRBV6-5 with TRBJ2-3; D is ambiguous. Trimming stripped 0 bases from V and 3 bases from J, with 10 bases between. Germline CDR1 MNHEY, CDR2 SVGAGI. This CDR3 has 15 amino acids. The CDR3 loop is CASSYSSLETDTQYF. The CDR3 DNA reads TGTGCCAGCAGTTACTCGAGCCTAGAAACAGATACGCAGTATTTT.

The chain has TRBV28 and TRBJ1-2; D gene unclear. The germline gives CDR1 MDHEN, CDR2 SYDVKM. V was shortened by 3 bases and J by 0 bases, with 8 bases between the two germline ends. This CDR3 spans 14 amino acids. The CDR3 protein is CASSFLGSNYGYTF. Here the CDR3 DNA reads TGTGCCAGCAGTTTTCTCGGGTCTAACTATGGCTACACCTTC.

The V and J genes are TRBV5-4 and TRBJ2-5, with 7 bases fitting TRBD1. V lost 4 bases, J lost 5 bases, and 5 bases stayed unmatched. Germline V CDR1 and CDR2: SGHNT, YYREEE (reference sequence). The CDR3 runs 13 residues. The CDR3 here is CASSRQGWETQYF. The DNA for the CDR3 is TGTGCCAGCAGCCGACAGGGTTGGGAGACCCAGTACTTC.

The chain carries TRBV29-1 and TRBJ1-1; perhaps TRBD1 as D (5 bases). Trimming cost V 6 bases and J 7 bases, with 12 bases left between them. Germline V lookup: CDR1 SQVTM, CDR2 ANQGSEA. The CDR3 runs to 11 residues. CDR3 residues: CSVIGTDEAFF. The DNA of the CDR3 is TGCAGCGTGATAGGGACCGATGAAGCTTTCTTT.